What follows is one T cell receptor (beta chain) and its context. This sample was included in a study of blood T cell repertoires in COVID-19. Turning to the study itself: PBMCs, B-cell-depleted T cells, or T cells provided the cDNA or gDNA that made up the material.

V was cut by 3 bases and J by 2 bases, with 17 bases left in between. The CDR3 has 16 amino acids. The V gene's germline CDR1 is LNHDA and CDR2 SQIVND (reference sequence). Under the authors' procedure: The assay estimated nucleated cells by amplifying reference gene primers. TCRdb keeps only in-frame clones here, not all; method: immunoSEQ multiplex PCR. V, J and clone size were drawn from that table, and D and trimming were deduced from the DNA. The sample carries about 110,000 clones, about 85% recorded once. This chain joins TRBV19 and TRBJ2-7, with a weak D call TRBD1 (5 bases). The sequencing sample was made of peripheral blood. This TCR was recovered from a woman in her sixties with COVID-19, enrolled during active disease. The CDR3 bases are TGTGCCAGTAGTATTAACACGGCTTCCAGGGCCTACGAGCAGTACTTC. It specifies CASSINTASRAYEQYF.